This T cell receptor (beta chain) emerged from a study of cytomegalovirus exposure and HLA in healthy donors. Study as a whole: Ancestry clustering placed about four fifths of some 400 genotyped donors in the Caucasian-associated cluster. Study-wide results and caveats: V- and J-gene trimming of TCR beta was linked (in a later analysis) to a missense DCLRE1C variant.

The PCR employed 60 Vbeta primers together with 13 Jbeta primers. The repertoire was sequenced with immunoSEQ multiplex PCR; TCRdb's copy has only in-frame clones and lacks some. Among about 180,000 clones, 70% to 85% were seen once, and the ten largest hold 1.4% to 1.5%. With regard to this clone: Its specificity is not known.

Germline loops: CDR1 KGHSH, CDR2 LQKENI. V lost 1 base and J lost 2, with 8 bases in between. The CDR3 has 15 residues. The sequence was obtained from a man younger than 35 in good health and CMV-seronegative. The chain joins TRBV18 to TRBJ2-2, with D possibly being TRBD1 (6 bases). The source material was PBMCs. CDR3 loop: CASSPRGHNTGELFF. Here the CDR3 DNA reads TGTGCCAGCTCACCACGGGGACATAACACCGGGGAGCTGTTTTTT.